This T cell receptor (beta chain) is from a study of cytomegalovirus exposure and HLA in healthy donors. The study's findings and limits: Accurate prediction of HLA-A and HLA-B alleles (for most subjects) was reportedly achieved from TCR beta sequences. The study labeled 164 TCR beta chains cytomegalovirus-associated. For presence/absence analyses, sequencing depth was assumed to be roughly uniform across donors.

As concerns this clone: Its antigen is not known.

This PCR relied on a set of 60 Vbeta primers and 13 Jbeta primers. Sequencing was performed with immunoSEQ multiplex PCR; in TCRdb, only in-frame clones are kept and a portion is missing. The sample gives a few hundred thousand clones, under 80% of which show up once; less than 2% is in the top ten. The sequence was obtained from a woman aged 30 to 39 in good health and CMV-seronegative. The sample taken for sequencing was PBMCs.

The CDR3 DNA follows: TGTGCCAGTAAAACACTAGCGGGAGCAAACACCGGGGAGCTGTTTTTT. Translation: CASKTLAGANTGELFF. V and J are TRBV19 and TRBJ2-2; 11 bases match TRBD2. The CDR3 has 16 residues. Germline values: CDR1 LNHDA, CDR2 SQIVND (reference sequence). V lost 7 bases, J lost 2 bases, and 6 bases stayed unmatched.